These 32 T cell receptor beta chains were all obtained from the same sample, sequenced in a study of OX40 agonist ivuxolimab in advanced cancers. Sequenced by immunoSEQ multiplex PCR; TCRdb stores in-frame clones only, minus some. Here the sample spans about 6,700 clones, about 94% being singletons. The sample consisted of CD4+ or CD8+ T cells sorted from blood, taken in a trial of the OX40 agonist ivuxolimab. The receptors here all came from an adult with an advanced solid tumor such as melanoma, head and neck, liver or kidney cancer.

The gene calls are TRBV7-9 and TRBJ2-2; 10 bases align to TRBD2. The CDR3 is 18 residues long. Trimming removed 3 bases from V and 3 bases from J; junction bases left unmatched: 10. Germline CDR1 SEHNR, CDR2 FQNEAQ (reference sequence). Written as DNA, the CDR3 is TGTGCCAGCAGCTTCGTAGGCAGCGGGAGGGCCCACACCGGGGAGCTGTTTTTT. Translated: CASSFVGSGRAHTGELFF.

The rearrangement uses TRBV9 and TRBJ1-6; the D is unclear. Germline V gives CDR1 SGDLS, CDR2 YYNGEE. The CDR3 has 17 residues. V shed 0 bases and J shed 0 bases, with 10 bases lying between them. The CDR3: CASSVDHASSYNSPLHF. Written as DNA, the CDR3 is TGTGCCAGCAGCGTAGATCACGCGAGCTCCTATAATTCACCCCTCCACTTT.

The chain couples TRBV18 to TRBJ2-1, with unresolved D. Trimming took off 2 bases at V and 2 bases at J, with 10 bases between the two ends. The V gene's germline CDR1 is KGHSH and CDR2 LQKENI. The CDR3 consists of 15 residues. CDR3: CASSPGPSTYNEQFF. Written as DNA, the CDR3 is TGTGCCAGCTCACCAGGACCGTCCACCTACAATGAGCAGTTCTTC.

The rearrangement uses TRBV28 and TRBJ2-2; unclear D gene. CDR3 size: 12 residues. V was cut by 1 base and J by 8 bases, with 5 bases left in between. CDR1 MDHEN and CDR2 SYDVKM come from the germline V gene. The CDR3 loop reads CASSLFAGELFF. The CDR3, as DNA: TGTGCCAGCAGTTTATTTGCGGGGGAGCTGTTTTTT.

The genes are TRBV6-1 and TRBJ1-1; a possible D gene is TRBD1 (6 bases). CDR1 MNHNS and CDR2 SASEGT come from the germline V gene. V lost 5 bases and J lost 0, with 13 bases in between. This CDR3 contains 15 residues. The CDR3 bases are TGTGCCAGCAGTAGACAGGTCACGATGAACACTGAAGCTTTCTTT. This sequence encodes CASSRQVTMNTEAFF.

The J gene is TRBJ1-3, the V gene TRBV11-3, with a weak D call TRBD1 (6 bases). The CDR3 is made up of 14 amino acids. Germline CDR1 reads SGHNT; CDR2 reads YENEEA. Trimming cost V 4 bases and J 7 bases, with 14 bases left between them. DNA for the CDR3: TGTGCCAGCAGCTCGACCAGTCAGGGGAACACCATATATTTT. Translation gives CASSSTSQGNTIYF.

This chain connects TRBV5-1 to TRBJ2-7; 9 nucleotides align to TRBD2. The CDR3 has 16 residues. V lost 0 bases to trimming and J lost 2 bases; unmatched junction nucleotides: 6. The germline V gene encodes CDR1 SGHRS and CDR2 YFSETQ. As DNA, the CDR3 is TGCGCCAGCAGCTTGGAACCTAGCGGGGTAACCTACGAGCAGTACTTC. It yields the protein CASSLEPSGVTYEQYF. The complete variable domain, with remaining parts taken from reference TRBV5-1 and TRBJ2-7, reads KAGVTQTPRYLIKTRGQQVTLSCSPISGHRSVSWYQQTPGQGLQFLFEYFSETQRNKGNFPGRFSGRQFSNSRSEMNVSTLELGDSALYLCASSLEPSGVTYEQYFGPGTRLTVT.

The genes are TRBV7-6 and TRBJ1-1; D is unclear. In germline, CDR1 is SGHVS, CDR2 FNYEAQ. Trimming cost V 1 base and J 3 bases, with 12 bases left between them. The CDR3 runs 15 residues. CDR3 region: CASSLGGVGDTEAFF. CDR3 in DNA: TGTGCCAGCAGCTTAGGCGGTGTCGGGGACACTGAAGCTTTCTTT. The full variable domain, in which reference TRBV7-6 and TRBJ1-1 provide the parts outside the CDR3, is GAGVSQSPRYKVTKRGQDVALRCDPISGHVSLYWYRQALGQGPEFLTYFNYEAQQDKSGLPNDRFSAERPEGSISTLTIQRTEQRDSAMYRCASSLGGVGDTEAFFGQGTRLTVV.

The chain employs TRBV18 and TRBJ2-2; unclear D gene. CDR3 length equals 12 residues. Germline V CDR1 and CDR2: KGHSH, LQKENI. Trimming shortened V by 2 bases and J by 5 bases, and 3 bases separated the two germline ends. The DNA for the CDR3 is TGTGCCAGCTCACCAGTGACCGGGGAGCTGTTTTTT. Translation: CASSPVTGELFF.

The sample holds one count of this clone. The V and J genes are TRBV5-1 and TRBJ2-3, with 12 bases aligning to TRBD2. CDR1 SGHRS and CDR2 YFSETQ come from the germline V gene. CDR3 length: 14 amino acids. V lost 0 bases and J lost 11; bases outside the gene matches: 4. CDR3 sequence: CASSLGLAGVEQYF. As DNA, the CDR3 is TGCGCCAGCAGCTTGGGACTAGCGGGAGTGGAGCAGTATTTT.

V usage is TRBV30 and J usage is TRBJ2-7; D gene ambiguous. The V gene's germline CDR1 is GTSNPN and CDR2 SVGIG (reference sequence). CDR3 size: 12 residues. Trimming removed 4 bases from V and 3 bases from J, with 10 bases in between. The CDR3 sequence is CAWKVGVYEQYF. The CDR3 DNA follows: TGTGCCTGGAAAGTCGGAGTCTACGAGCAGTACTTC.

The chain has TRBV10-3 and TRBJ1-1; 7 bases agree with TRBD1. The CDR3 runs 14 residues. The trim removed 7 bases at V and 0 bases at J, leaving 5 bases unmatched. Germline CDR1 ENHRY, CDR2 SYGVKD. The CDR3 DNA reads as TGTGCCATCAATCCGGGACAGTTGAACACTGAAGCTTTCTTT. It encodes CAINPGQLNTEAFF.

The chain uses TRBV7-3 and TRBJ2-2, with 7 positions matching TRBD2. CDR1 and CDR2 (germline): SGHTA, FQGTGA. J gave up 3 bases and V 5 bases, and 9 bases lay outside the gene matches. This CDR3 is 16 amino acids long. The CDR3, as DNA: TGTGCCAGCAGCCCACCCGGCGGGAGAGACACCGGGGAGCTGTTTTTT. This sequence encodes CASSPPGGRDTGELFF. Complete variable domain (other parts from reference TRBV7-3 and TRBJ2-2): GAGVSQTPSNKVTEKGKYVELRCDPISGHTALYWYRQSLGQGPEFLIYFQGTGAADDSGLPNDRFFAVRPEGSVSTLKIQRTERGDSAVYLCASSPPGGRDTGELFFGEGSRLTVL.

The rearrangement links TRBV19 to TRBJ2-7, with D uncertain. V was shortened by 4 bases and J by 7 bases, with 14 bases between the two germline ends. Germline V CDR1 and CDR2: LNHDA, SQIVND (reference sequence). This CDR3 has 13 residues. This CDR3 is CASSTQAGLEQYF. The CDR3 nucleotides read TGTGCCAGTAGTACCCAGGCTGGGCTTGAGCAGTACTTC.

This rearrangement joins TRBV10-3 to TRBJ2-3; TRBD2 aligns across 9 bases. V lost 4 bases to trimming and J lost 6 bases; unmatched junction nucleotides: 2. Germline assignment: CDR1 ENHRY and CDR2 SYGVKD. The CDR3 covers 13 residues. CDR3 coding DNA: TGTGCCATCAGTGTTAGCGGGAGTGATACGCAGTATTTT. Residues: CAISVSGSDTQYF.

The chain has TRBV30 and TRBJ2-7; possibly TRBD2 for D (7 bases). The V gene lost 2 bases and the J gene lost 0 bases, with 11 bases spanning the gap. The CDR3 is 14 amino acids. Germline-derived CDR1 and CDR2 are GTSNPN and SVGIG (reference sequence). The chain's CDR3 is CAWSRGGFSYEQYF. The CDR3 DNA reads TGTGCCTGGAGTAGGGGGGGCTTCTCCTACGAGCAGTACTTC.

For the CDR3, the DNA is TGTGCCAGCAGTTTGACTAGCGGGAGAAGGCAGTACTTC. It is translated as CASSLTSGRRQYF. The chain combines TRBV28 with TRBJ2-7; TRBD2 matches at 12 bases. This CDR3 is 13 amino acids long. Germline V CDR1 and CDR2: MDHEN, SYDVKM. J was trimmed by 9 bases and V by 3 bases; bases with no gene match: 3. Looking up the rest from reference TRBV28 and TRBJ2-7 gives the full variable domain: DVKVTQSSRYLVKRTGEKVFLECVQDMDHENMFWYRQDPGLGLRLIYFSYDVKMKEKGDIPEGYSVSREKKERFSLILESASTNQTSMYLCASSLTSGRRQYFGPGTRLTVT.

The CDR3 DNA follows: TGTGCCAGCAGCCCAGGAGCCGGACTAGCGGGGGACAGCACAGATACGCAGTATTTT. Protein sequence: CASSPGAGLAGDSTDTQYF. This chain joins TRBV9 and TRBJ2-3; 13 bases fit TRBD2. The trim removed 4 bases at V and 0 bases at J, leaving 11 bases unmatched. CDR3 length: 19 amino acids. From germline, CDR1 is SGDLS and CDR2 YYNGEE. Supplemented by reference TRBV9 and TRBJ2-3, the full variable domain reads DSGVTQTPKHLITATGQRVTLRCSPRSGDLSVYWYQQSLDQGLQFLIQYYNGEERAKGNILERFSAQQFPDLHSELNLSSLELGDSALYFCASSPGAGLAGDSTDTQYFGPGTRLTVL.

J is TRBJ2-3 and V is TRBV9, with 11 bases aligning to TRBD2. Germline CDR1 and CDR2: SGDLS and YYNGEE. The CDR3 runs to 17 residues. V trimming: 4 bases; J trimming: 6 bases; junction bases outside the gene matches: 13. DNA for the CDR3: TGTGCCAGCAGCATCTCTAGCGGGAGGTCCCCGGCGGATACGCAGTATTTT. Protein: CASSISSGRSPADTQYF.

This chain links TRBV6-1 with TRBJ2-5, with a weak D call TRBD1 (6 bases). The ends were cut back, 0 bases at V and 7 bases at J, with 18 bases in the middle. The CDR3 loop spans 16 amino acids. Germline loops: CDR1 MNHNS, CDR2 SASEGT. CDR3 protein: CASSEAGTRYGWTQYF. In nucleotides, the CDR3 is TGTGCCAGCAGTGAAGCAGGGACACGGTATGGATGGACCCAGTACTTC.

The rearrangement links TRBV10-3 to TRBJ2-3; TRBD2 agrees at 11 bases. The CDR3 is made up of 15 amino acids. The germline gives CDR1 ENHRY, CDR2 SYGVKD. V gave up 8 bases and J gave up 2 bases; unmatched junction bases: 6. In nucleotides, the CDR3 is TGTGCCATCGGGACTAGCGGACACCCCACAGATACGCAGTATTTT. Translation gives CAIGTSGHPTDTQYF.

This chain connects TRBV19 to TRBJ1-1, with D tentatively TRBD1 (5 bases). V was pared by 4 bases and J by 1 base, with 13 bases between. The CDR3 contains 15 residues. Per germline, CDR1 LNHDA and CDR2 SQIVND (reference sequence). CDR3 sequence reads: CASSRGQGQNTEAFF. The CDR3 nucleotides read TGTGCCAGTAGTAGGGGCCAGGGTCAGAACACTGAAGCTTTCTTT.

The chain joins TRBV6-1 to TRBJ2-5; 12 bases are a match to TRBD1. Losses at the gene ends were 2 bases for V and 5 bases for J; bases not matched to a gene: 6. Germline assignment: CDR1 MNHNS and CDR2 SASEGT. This CDR3 is built from 16 residues. CDR3 nucleotides: TGTGCCAGCAGTGAAAGTGGGACAGGGGGCTTTGAGACCCAGTACTTC. It translates to CASSESGTGGFETQYF.

This clone was recorded once. The CDR3 here is CASSPSGRNTGELFF. CDR3 nucleotides: TGCGCCAGCAGCCCTAGCGGGAGGAACACCGGGGAGCTGTTTTTT. The chain uses TRBV5-1 and TRBJ2-2; 10 nucleotides match TRBD2. The CDR3 contains 15 residues. The V segment lost 4 bases and the J segment 1 base; nucleotides outside the gene matches: 1. The germline gives CDR1 SGHRS, CDR2 YFSETQ. Full variable domain (rest looked up from reference TRBV5-1 and TRBJ2-2): KAGVTQTPRYLIKTRGQQVTLSCSPISGHRSVSWYQQTPGQGLQFLFEYFSETQRNKGNFPGRFSGRQFSNSRSEMNVSTLELGDSALYLCASSPSGRNTGELFFGEGSRLTVL.

In DNA, the CDR3 is TGTGCCAGCAGCCAAGAAACAGTCCGCGAGCAGTACTTC. Protein product: CASSQETVREQYF. The chain links TRBV4-2 to TRBJ2-5, with D unclear. The J call may be incorrect, as the DNA end agrees better with TRBJ2-7. The germline gives CDR1 LGHNA, CDR2 YNFKEQ. This CDR3 spans 13 amino acids.

V gene TRBV28 combines with J gene TRBJ2-7, with D unclear. CDR1 MDHEN and CDR2 SYDVKM come from the germline V gene. This CDR3 contains 13 residues. V was pared by 4 bases and J by 6 bases, with 13 bases between. As DNA, the CDR3 is TGTGCCAGCAGTTCGGGCCTCCTGCGCGAGCAGTACTTC. Protein product: CASSSGLLREQYF.

The V gene is TRBV28, the J gene TRBJ2-1, with 10 bases identical to TRBD1. The length of the CDR3 is 18 residues. Per germline, CDR1 MDHEN and CDR2 SYDVKM. The trim removed 5 bases at V and 6 bases at J, leaving 16 bases unmatched. The CDR3 here is CASSNPHLGTGVVNEQFF. CDR3 DNA sequence: TGTGCCAGCAGTAACCCCCACCTGGGGACAGGGGTGGTCAATGAGCAGTTCTTC.

The chain employs TRBV19 and TRBJ2-7; 7 bases fit TRBD1. After removal of 9 bases from V and 5 bases from J, the junction contained 13 bases not matched to a gene. Germline V gene data show CDR1 as LNHDA and CDR2 as SQIVND (reference sequence). The CDR3 consists of 14 residues. CDR3 nucleotides: TGTGCCAGCTCGGACAGGCTTTTTGTCAACGAGCAGTACTTC. Translation gives CASSDRLFVNEQYF.

The chain couples TRBV6-8 to TRBJ1-4; D is unresolved. Germline CDR1 and CDR2: MNHGY and SAAAGT. This CDR3 has 16 amino acids. The V end lost 0 bases, the J end lost 0 bases, and 8 bases lay between the germline ends. In DNA form, the CDR3 reads TGTGCCAGCAGTTACTCGGAGAGAACAACTAATGAAAAACTGTTTTTT. This sequence encodes CASSYSERTTNEKLFF.

This chain links TRBV18 with TRBJ2-7; D call uncertain. The CDR3 consists of 17 residues. CDR1 KGHSH and CDR2 LQKENI come from the germline V gene. Trimming took off 5 bases at V and 0 bases at J, with 20 bases between the two ends. In nucleotides, the CDR3 is TGTGCCAGCTCATCCCTATTGACGGAGCTAAGCTCCTACGAGCAGTACTTC. Its protein is CASSSLLTELSSYEQYF. Full variable domain (missing parts from reference TRBV18 and TRBJ2-7): NAGVMQNPRHLVRRRGQEARLRCSPMKGHSHVYWYRQLPEEGLKFMVYLQKENIIDESGMPKERFSAEFPKEGPSILRIQQVVRGDSAAYFCASSSLLTELSSYEQYFGPGTRLTVT.

A remark on this clone: The junction does not match germline at one end; this may be a read error. The chain carries TRBV18 and TRBJ1-2; D is unclear. The germline gives CDR1 KGHSH, CDR2 LQKENI. The length of the CDR3 is 12 residues. In DNA form, the CDR3 reads TGTGCCAGCTCGGTCAATAACTATGGCCACACCTTC. Amino acid sequence: CASSVNNYGHTF.

This clone was detected once. The chain couples TRBV6-1 to TRBJ1-5; TRBD1 agrees at 7 bases. Germline CDR1 reads MNHNS; CDR2 reads SASEGT. V lost 5 bases to trimming and J lost 0 bases; unmatched junction nucleotides: 4. CDR3 size: 15 residues. The chain's CDR3 is CASSFGTDSNQPQHF. DNA of the CDR3: TGTGCCAGCAGTTTTGGGACAGATAGCAATCAGCCCCAGCATTTT.